A selection of T cell receptor beta chains follows, all from one sample in a study of regulatory T cells in long-lasting Graves disease. TCRdb re-analysed the multiplex PCR reads in MiXCR, keeping a single row per CDR3 protein. The table shows hundreds of thousands of distinct CDR3 sequences, with under 25% occurring only once. This sample comprised peripheral blood mononuclear cells (PBMCs), obtained when the disease was refractory, from a patient treated with antithyroid drugs. The source is a female donor with Graves disease. The CDR3 runs from the conserved cysteine through the conserved F or W. Fields, in order: D gene, V gene, J gene, clone size, CDR3 protein, CDR3 DNA. A D gene is named only where the DNA matches it firmly. Clone size, where shown, is once, few, many, or a class for clones that have expanded.

d_call: NA
v_call: TRBV4-1
j_call: TRBJ2-2
clone_size: NA
cdr3_aa: CASSHPPASSLNSNTGELFF
cdr3_nt: TGCGCCAGCAGCCACCCCCCGGCCTCTAGCCTTAATTCGAACACCGGGGAGCTGTTTTTT

d_call: TRBD2
v_call: TRBV2
j_call: TRBJ2-1
clone_size: NA
cdr3_aa: CASSLRLAGGRNEQFF
cdr3_nt: TGTGCCAGCAGCCTACGTCTAGCGGGAGGGAGGAATGAGCAGTTCTTC

d_call: NA
v_call: TRBV6-2/TRBV6-3
j_call: TRBJ2-3
clone_size: NA
cdr3_aa: CASRGPRTGTQYF
cdr3_nt: TGTGCCAGCAGAGGGCCGAGGACGGGTACGCAGTATTTT

d_call: TRBD1
v_call: TRBV20-1
j_call: TRBJ2-7
clone_size: many
cdr3_aa: CSARDPRQGAYEQYF
cdr3_nt: TGCAGTGCTAGAGATCCGAGACAGGGGGCTTACGAGCAGTACTTC

d_call: NA
v_call: TRBV2
j_call: TRBJ2-6
clone_size: many
cdr3_aa: CASSGGRSGANVLTF
cdr3_nt: TGTGCCAGCAGTGGCGGCCGCTCTGGGGCCAACGTCCTGACTTTC

d_call: TRBD1
v_call: TRBV6-1
j_call: TRBJ2-7
clone_size: once
cdr3_aa: CASSRQGGEQYF
cdr3_nt: TGTGCCAGCAGTCGACAGGGGGGCGAGCAGTACTTC

d_call: NA
v_call: TRBV19
j_call: TRBJ1-1
clone_size: many
cdr3_aa: CASSMVGNTEAFF
cdr3_nt: TGTGCCAGTAGTATGGTGGGGAACACTGAAGCTTTCTTT

d_call: TRBD1
v_call: TRBV28
j_call: TRBJ1-4
clone_size: many
cdr3_aa: CASSKNSLTGGRPTNEKLFF
cdr3_nt: TGTGCCAGCAGTAAAAACAGCCTTACAGGGGGCCGCCCAACTAATGAAAAACTGTTTTTT

d_call: TRBD1
v_call: TRBV3-1
j_call: TRBJ2-5
clone_size: many
cdr3_aa: CASSRTGRQETQYF
cdr3_nt: TGTGCCAGCAGCAGGACAGGCCGCCAAGAGACCCAGTACTTC

d_call: TRBD1
v_call: TRBV19
j_call: TRBJ2-7
clone_size: NA
cdr3_aa: CASSMGQGDTYEQYF
cdr3_nt: TGTGCCAGTAGTATGGGACAGGGGGACACCTACGAGCAGTACTTC

d_call: NA
v_call: TRBV4-1
j_call: TRBJ1-2
clone_size: NA
cdr3_aa: CASSQRGESNYGYTF
cdr3_nt: TGCGCCAGCAGCCAAAGAGGGGAGTCTAACTATGGCTACACCTTC

d_call: TRBD2
v_call: TRBV7-2
j_call: TRBJ2-1
clone_size: NA
cdr3_aa: CASSLGGLAGVHNEQFF
cdr3_nt: TGTGCCAGCAGCTTAGGGGGACTAGCGGGAGTCCACAATGAGCAGTTCTTC

d_call: NA
v_call: TRBV4-3
j_call: TRBJ1-6
clone_size: few
cdr3_aa: CASSQDLGLSPLHF
cdr3_nt: TGCGCCAGCAGCCAAGATCTCGGTCTCTCACCCCTCCACTTT

d_call: NA
v_call: TRBV6-1
j_call: TRBJ1-1
clone_size: NA
cdr3_aa: CASWELPRLEAFF
cdr3_nt: TGTGCCAGCTGGGAACTTCCTCGGCTTGAAGCTTTCTTT

d_call: TRBD1
v_call: TRBV6-2/TRBV6-3
j_call: TRBJ1-4
clone_size: NA
cdr3_aa: CASRPGQLNEKLFF
cdr3_nt: TGTGCCAGCAGGCCGGGACAGCTTAATGAAAAACTGTTTTTT

d_call: NA
v_call: TRBV6-1
j_call: TRBJ1-2
clone_size: few
cdr3_aa: CASSHLVLVDRISNYGYTF
cdr3_nt: TGTGCCAGCAGTCATCTGGTGCTGGTTGACCGCATATCTAACTATGGCTACACCTTC

d_call: NA
v_call: TRBV5-6
j_call: TRBJ1-2
clone_size: few
cdr3_aa: CASSLTPGWSYGYTF
cdr3_nt: TGTGCCAGCAGCTTGACCCCAGGGTGGTCCTATGGCTACACCTTC

d_call: NA
v_call: TRBV30
j_call: TRBJ1-1
clone_size: many
cdr3_aa: CAWSLATANTEAFF
cdr3_nt: TGTGCCTGGAGTTTGGCAACCGCGAACACTGAAGCTTTCTTT

d_call: NA
v_call: TRBV5-1
j_call: TRBJ1-6
clone_size: NA
cdr3_aa: CASRTDSLGNSPLHF
cdr3_nt: TGCGCCAGCAGAACAGACTCGTTAGGGAATTCACCCCTCCACTTT

d_call: NA
v_call: TRBV30
j_call: TRBJ1-5
clone_size: once
cdr3_aa: CAWSGTALNQPQHF
cdr3_nt: TGTGCCTGGAGTGGGACTGCACTCAATCAGCCCCAGCATTTT

d_call: NA
v_call: TRBV6-1
j_call: TRBJ2-5
clone_size: many
cdr3_aa: CASIPTGRFWTQYF
cdr3_nt: TGTGCCAGCATCCCGACAGGGAGGTTTTGGACCCAGTACTTC

d_call: NA
v_call: TRBV5-1
j_call: TRBJ2-2
clone_size: few
cdr3_aa: CASSLLGSQGELFF
cdr3_nt: TGCGCCAGCAGCTTGCTCGGTTCACAGGGAGAGCTGTTTTTT

d_call: NA
v_call: TRBV28
j_call: TRBJ1-5
clone_size: many
cdr3_aa: CASAEGWQPQHF
cdr3_nt: TGTGCCAGCGCTGAAGGATGGCAGCCCCAGCATTTT

d_call: NA
v_call: TRBV7-8
j_call: TRBJ2-7
clone_size: NA
cdr3_aa: CASSLAHSTYEQYF
cdr3_nt: TGTGCCAGCAGCTTAGCGCACTCAACCTACGAGCAGTACTTC

d_call: NA
v_call: TRBV29-1
j_call: TRBJ1-1
clone_size: many
cdr3_aa: CSVPGETTEAFF
cdr3_nt: TGCAGCGTTCCCGGAGAGACCACTGAAGCTTTCTTT

d_call: NA
v_call: TRBV9
j_call: TRBJ1-4
clone_size: many
cdr3_aa: CASSSDGATNEKLFF
cdr3_nt: TGTGCCAGCAGTTCCGACGGCGCAACTAATGAAAAACTGTTTTTT

d_call: TRBD1
v_call: TRBV19
j_call: TRBJ2-6
clone_size: few
cdr3_aa: CASSGQAGANVPTF
cdr3_nt: TGTGCCAGTAGCGGACAGGCTGGGGCCAACGTCCCGACTTTC

d_call: TRBD2
v_call: TRBV28
j_call: TRBJ2-4
clone_size: many
cdr3_aa: CASSLSSGRPGNIQYF
cdr3_nt: TGTGCCAGCAGTTTAAGTAGCGGGAGGCCGGGAAACATTCAGTACTTC

d_call: NA
v_call: TRBV30
j_call: TRBJ1-4
clone_size: many
cdr3_aa: CAWSVDVNEKLFF
cdr3_nt: TGTGCCTGGAGTGTGGATGTGAATGAAAAACTGTTTTTT

d_call: NA
v_call: TRBV20-1
j_call: TRBJ2-7
clone_size: NA
cdr3_aa: CSASDLLAGYEQYF
cdr3_nt: TGCAGTGCTAGCGACTTACTAGCAGGCTACGAGCAGTACTTC

d_call: NA
v_call: TRBV6-1
j_call: TRBJ2-7
clone_size: many
cdr3_aa: CASRDTGHEQYF
cdr3_nt: TGTGCCAGCAGGGATACAGGGCACGAGCAGTACTTC

d_call: TRBD2
v_call: TRBV12-3/TRBV12-4
j_call: TRBJ2-1
clone_size: NA
cdr3_aa: CASSLRLAGGPDSSYNEQFF
cdr3_nt: TGTGCCAGCAGTTTAAGGCTAGCGGGAGGGCCCGATAGCTCCTACAATGAGCAGTTCTTC

d_call: NA
v_call: TRBV12-3/TRBV12-4
j_call: TRBJ2-7
clone_size: NA
cdr3_aa: CACSLNYEQYF
cdr3_nt: TGTGCCTGCAGTTTAAACTACGAGCAGTACTTC

d_call: NA
v_call: TRBV9
j_call: TRBJ2-7
clone_size: few
cdr3_aa: CASSVADSNSYEQYF
cdr3_nt: TGTGCCAGCAGCGTGGCCGACAGTAACTCCTACGAGCAGTACTTC

d_call: NA
v_call: TRBV28
j_call: TRBJ1-5
clone_size: many
cdr3_aa: CASGTGGFSSNQPQHF
cdr3_nt: TGTGCCAGTGGAACCGGGGGATTCTCTTCCAATCAGCCCCAGCATTTT

d_call: TRBD1
v_call: TRBV9
j_call: TRBJ2-7
clone_size: NA
cdr3_aa: CASSVGDRARWEQYF
cdr3_nt: TGTGCCAGCAGCGTAGGGGACAGGGCGCGATGGGAGCAGTACTTC

d_call: NA
v_call: TRBV19
j_call: TRBJ1-4
clone_size: NA
cdr3_aa: CASSIRSRAGLYEKLFF
cdr3_nt: TGTGCCAGTAGTATCAGATCGCGGGCAGGGCTTTATGAAAAACTGTTTTTT

d_call: NA
v_call: TRBV30
j_call: TRBJ2-7
clone_size: few
cdr3_aa: CAWSILYEQYF
cdr3_nt: TGTGCCTGGAGTATTTTATACGAGCAGTACTTC

d_call: NA
v_call: TRBV6-1
j_call: TRBJ1-1
clone_size: NA
cdr3_aa: CASRDTGFTEAFF
cdr3_nt: TGTGCCAGCAGGGATACAGGGTTCACTGAAGCTTTCTTT

d_call: NA
v_call: TRBV4-1
j_call: TRBJ1-2
clone_size: NA
cdr3_aa: CASSQEGVGYGYTF
cdr3_nt: TGCGCCAGCAGCCAAGAGGGGGTTGGATATGGCTACACCTTC

d_call: TRBD1
v_call: TRBV4-3
j_call: TRBJ1-4
clone_size: NA
cdr3_aa: CASSQPTGNNEKLFF
cdr3_nt: TGCGCCAGCAGCCAGCCGACAGGGAATAATGAAAAACTGTTTTTT

d_call: NA
v_call: TRBV29-1
j_call: TRBJ2-2
clone_size: NA
cdr3_aa: CSVRGAAGELFF
cdr3_nt: TGCAGCGTTCGGGGGGCGGCCGGGGAGCTGTTTTTT

d_call: TRBD2
v_call: TRBV7-9
j_call: TRBJ2-7
clone_size: NA
cdr3_aa: CASSFPAGGAYEQYF
cdr3_nt: TGTGCCAGCAGCTTCCCCGCGGGAGGGGCCTACGAGCAGTACTTC